The 2 T cell receptor beta chains listed next were all sequenced from one sample in a study of radiotherapy plus CTLA-4 blockade in lung cancer. Produced via immunoSEQ multiplex PCR; TCRdb's table is partial and in-frame only. The repertoire holds almost 55,000 clones, with approximately 79% as singletons. The sequencing here drew on peripheral blood, taken from a patient treated with radiotherapy plus ipilimumab. The receptors derive from a human donor with non-small cell lung cancer who had a partial response to radiotherapy plus ipilimumab.

This chain uses TRBV6-6 with TRBJ1-1; TRBD1 might be the D (5 bases). Germline lookup yields CDR1 MNHNY and CDR2 SVGAGI (reference sequence). CDR3 length: 16 amino acids. Trimming took 7 bases from V and 7 from J, leaving 25 bases between them. CDR3 in amino acids: CASKPNPGRSRGEAFF. CDR3 DNA: TGTGCCAGCAAGCCCAACCCGGGACGGTCGCGGGGTGAAGCTTTCTTT.

This chain connects TRBV5-1 to TRBJ1-2, with 7 bases matching TRBD1. With V trimmed by 2 bases and J by 8 bases, 3 bases remained unmatched. The length of the CDR3 is 12 residues. Germline V CDR1 and CDR2: SGHRS, YFSETQ. The CDR3 reads CASSLGGSGYTF. In nucleotides, the CDR3 is TGCGCCAGCAGCTTAGGGGGCTCGGGCTACACCTTC.